A selection of T cell receptor beta chains follows, all from one sample in a study of T cells in Graves' hyperthyroidism and ophthalmopathy. Using its own MiXCR run on the multiplex PCR reads, TCRdb lists one record per CDR3 protein. The profile shows 400,000 to 600,000 distinct CDR3 sequences, less than 25% of them singletons. Sequencing used blood. The receptors here all came from a man between 18 and 29 years old with Graves' hyperthyroidism. The CDR3 runs from the conserved cysteine through the conserved F or W. The D gene is left open where the match is weak. Some rows have no size entry. The others give once, few or many, or a class for an expanded clone.

CDR3nt: TGTGCCACCGGTCAGGGGGCCGTAGGGACCCAGTACTTC; CDR3aa: CATGQGAVGTQYF; j_gene: TRBJ2-5; d_gene: TRBD1; v_gene: TRBV7-8; abundance: many
CDR3nt: TGTGCCAGTAGTATTACAGGGGGCAACACTGAAGCTTTCTTT; CDR3aa: CASSITGGNTEAFF; j_gene: TRBJ1-1; d_gene: TRBD1; v_gene: TRBV19; abundance: many
CDR3nt: TGCAGTGCTTACACAGGGGTTAACACTGAAGCTTTCTTT; CDR3aa: CSAYTGVNTEAFF; j_gene: TRBJ1-1; d_gene: TRBD1; v_gene: TRBV20-1; abundance: many
CDR3nt: TGTGCCAGCAGCTTATATATAGGCCAAGCTTTCTTT; CDR3aa: CASSLYIGQAFF; j_gene: TRBJ1-1; d_gene: .; v_gene: TRBV7-2; abundance: .
CDR3nt: TGTGCCCGCGCCAAGAACACTGAAGCTTTCTTT; CDR3aa: CARAKNTEAFF; j_gene: TRBJ1-1; d_gene: .; v_gene: TRBV2; abundance: many
CDR3nt: TGTGCCAGCAGTTGGGACCCAGGCTACGAGCAGTACTTC; CDR3aa: CASSWDPGYEQYF; j_gene: TRBJ2-7; d_gene: .; v_gene: TRBV5-5; abundance: many
CDR3nt: TGTGCCTGGAGTGTCCACACTGAAGCTTTCTTT; CDR3aa: CAWSVHTEAFF; j_gene: TRBJ1-1; d_gene: .; v_gene: TRBV30; abundance: many
CDR3nt: TGTGCCAGCAGTGCCATGGGATTCTACGAGCAGTACTTC; CDR3aa: CASSAMGFYEQYF; j_gene: TRBJ2-7; d_gene: .; v_gene: TRBV25-1; abundance: many
CDR3nt: TGCAGTGCGACCGGGACAGGGGGCGTCACTGAAGCTTTCTTT; CDR3aa: CSATGTGGVTEAFF; j_gene: TRBJ1-1; d_gene: TRBD1; v_gene: TRBV20-1; abundance: .
CDR3nt: TGTGCCATCAGTAACCAGGGATTCGACACTGAAGCTTTCTTT; CDR3aa: CAISNQGFDTEAFF; j_gene: TRBJ1-1; d_gene: .; v_gene: TRBV10-3; abundance: .
CDR3nt: TGTGCCAGCAGTCACGGGACGCCCTCCTACGAGCAGTACTTC; CDR3aa: CASSHGTPSYEQYF; j_gene: TRBJ2-7; d_gene: .; v_gene: TRBV12-3/TRBV12-4; abundance: once
CDR3nt: TGTGCCAGCAGCTCCTCAGGGGGCTCCTACGAGCAGTACTTC; CDR3aa: CASSSSGGSYEQYF; j_gene: TRBJ2-7; d_gene: TRBD1; v_gene: TRBV7-6; abundance: many
CDR3nt: TGTGCCAGCAGCTTAGGGGGGGTGGTCCCAGAGACCCAGTACTTC; CDR3aa: CASSLGGVVPETQYF; j_gene: TRBJ2-5; d_gene: .; v_gene: TRBV11-2; abundance: many
CDR3nt: TGTGTCAGCAGTCCGCAACTCGGAACCCACGAGCAGTACTTC; CDR3aa: CVSSPQLGTHEQYF; j_gene: TRBJ2-7; d_gene: .; v_gene: TRBV28; abundance: .
CDR3nt: TGCGCCAGCAGCCCGGGGGACAGGGACCCAAACGAGCAGTACTTC; CDR3aa: CASSPGDRDPNEQYF; j_gene: TRBJ2-7; d_gene: TRBD1; v_gene: TRBV5-1; abundance: many
CDR3nt: TGTGCCAGCAGTTTATTTAATTACCCCTACGAGCAGTACTTC; CDR3aa: CASSLFNYPYEQYF; j_gene: TRBJ2-7; d_gene: .; v_gene: TRBV28; abundance: few
CDR3nt: TGTGCCAGCTCACCACGGGACAGACTTATCTCTGGGGCCAACGTCCTGACTTTC; CDR3aa: CASSPRDRLISGANVLTF; j_gene: TRBJ2-6; d_gene: TRBD1; v_gene: TRBV18; abundance: few
CDR3nt: TGTGCCAGCAGCTTGGGACATCCGGGAGAAGCTTTCTTT; CDR3aa: CASSLGHPGEAFF; j_gene: TRBJ1-1; d_gene: .; v_gene: TRBV5-6; abundance: many
CDR3nt: TGTGCCAGCAGTGGCGACAGAAGCAATCAGCCCCAGCATTTT; CDR3aa: CASSGDRSNQPQHF; j_gene: TRBJ1-5; d_gene: .; v_gene: TRBV6-1; abundance: .
CDR3nt: TGTGCCAGCAGCTTATGGTTGGCAGCACGGTCTGACGAGCAGTACTTC; CDR3aa: CASSLWLAARSDEQYF; j_gene: TRBJ2-7; d_gene: .; v_gene: TRBV11-2; abundance: many
CDR3nt: TGTGCCAGCAGCTTAGCCCCTCCGACTAGCGGGAGCCAAGAGACCCAGTACTTC; CDR3aa: CASSLAPPTSGSQETQYF; j_gene: TRBJ2-5; d_gene: TRBD2; v_gene: TRBV7-2; abundance: .
CDR3nt: TGTGCCAGCAGTATCGGGTACGAGCAGTACTTC; CDR3aa: CASSIGYEQYF; j_gene: TRBJ2-7; d_gene: .; v_gene: TRBV19; abundance: many
CDR3nt: TGTGCCAGCGGGGGGGCAGGGGATAAGCAGCCCCAGCATTTT; CDR3aa: CASGGAGDKQPQHF; j_gene: TRBJ1-5; d_gene: .; v_gene: TRBV6-1; abundance: .
CDR3nt: TGTGCCAGCAGCTTAGAAGTTGGGACTAGCGGCTACGAGCAGTACTTC; CDR3aa: CASSLEVGTSGYEQYF; j_gene: TRBJ2-7; d_gene: TRBD2; v_gene: TRBV11-2; abundance: many
CDR3nt: TGCGCCAGCAGCTTGGAAGGGGGCCCGCCGACTGGCTACACCTTC; CDR3aa: CASSLEGGPPTGYTF; j_gene: TRBJ1-2; d_gene: TRBD1; v_gene: TRBV5-1; abundance: many
CDR3nt: TGTGCCAGCAGTTTTGGGACTGGGAAAGAGACCCAGTACTTC; CDR3aa: CASSFGTGKETQYF; j_gene: TRBJ2-5; d_gene: .; v_gene: TRBV12-3/TRBV12-4; abundance: .
CDR3nt: TGTGCCAGCAGCTTAGTTAGATATAGCAATCAGCCCCAGCATTTT; CDR3aa: CASSLVRYSNQPQHF; j_gene: TRBJ1-5; d_gene: .; v_gene: TRBV7-8; abundance: .
CDR3nt: TGTGCCAGCAGAATGGCGGCTCCAGGAGAGACCCAGTACTTC; CDR3aa: CASRMAAPGETQYF; j_gene: TRBJ2-5; d_gene: .; v_gene: TRBV6-7; abundance: .
CDR3nt: TGTGCCAGCTCACCCGGGGTAGCCCCGGCCGAGCAGTACTTC; CDR3aa: CASSPGVAPAEQYF; j_gene: TRBJ2-7; d_gene: .; v_gene: TRBV18; abundance: .
CDR3nt: TGTGCCAGCAGCTCCTGGTGGCAGGGGGACCACGATCAGTACTTC; CDR3aa: CASSSWWQGDHDQYF; j_gene: TRBJ2-7; d_gene: TRBD1; v_gene: TRBV7-9; abundance: .
CDR3nt: TGTGCCAGCACCTTAGCCGGGCCTAGATCTTATGGCTACACCTTC; CDR3aa: CASTLAGPRSYGYTF; j_gene: TRBJ1-2; d_gene: .; v_gene: TRBV6-2/TRBV6-3; abundance: .
CDR3nt: TGTGCCACCGGGACAACGAACACCGGGGAGCTGTTTTTT; CDR3aa: CATGTTNTGELFF; j_gene: TRBJ2-2; d_gene: .; v_gene: TRBV12-3/TRBV12-4; abundance: many
CDR3nt: TGTGCCAGCAGTTTAGCGCAGGGGACAGGGACGGAGACCCAGTACTTC; CDR3aa: CASSLAQGTGTETQYF; j_gene: TRBJ2-5; d_gene: TRBD1; v_gene: TRBV12-3/TRBV12-4; abundance: few
CDR3nt: TGCAGTGCTAAACCCCCAGGGTTAGGAGGCTACACCTTC; CDR3aa: CSAKPPGLGGYTF; j_gene: TRBJ1-2; d_gene: .; v_gene: TRBV20-1; abundance: many
CDR3nt: TGTGCCAGCAGGCCGAGGGGACCCTCTCTTGAGCAGTACTTC; CDR3aa: CASRPRGPSLEQYF; j_gene: TRBJ2-7; d_gene: .; v_gene: TRBV12-3/TRBV12-4; abundance: many
CDR3nt: TGTGCCAGCAGCTTAGGACACGTCTCTGGAAACACCATATATTTT; CDR3aa: CASSLGHVSGNTIYF; j_gene: TRBJ1-3; d_gene: .; v_gene: TRBV13; abundance: .
CDR3nt: TGTGCCAGCGGTCCGGACTCAGGGTCGCTGACTGAAGCTTTCTTT; CDR3aa: CASGPDSGSLTEAFF; j_gene: TRBJ1-1; d_gene: .; v_gene: TRBV2; abundance: .
CDR3nt: TGCGCCAGCAGCTTGGCCCCGGGACGGGGCACTGAAGCTTTCTTT; CDR3aa: CASSLAPGRGTEAFF; j_gene: TRBJ1-1; d_gene: .; v_gene: TRBV5-1; abundance: many
CDR3nt: TGCGCCAGCAGCCAACCTAGGGAGACAGGCAGTCGGCCCCAGCATTTT; CDR3aa: CASSQPRETGSRPQHF; j_gene: TRBJ1-5; d_gene: .; v_gene: TRBV4-1; abundance: many
CDR3nt: TGTGCCAGCAGTTTATGGCTCTCCGGGACAGGGGTGAACACTGAAGCTTTCTTT; CDR3aa: CASSLWLSGTGVNTEAFF; j_gene: TRBJ1-1; d_gene: TRBD1; v_gene: TRBV28; abundance: many
CDR3nt: TGTGCCAGCACTCAACAGGGTGGGAACACTGAAGCTTTCTTT; CDR3aa: CASTQQGGNTEAFF; j_gene: TRBJ1-1; d_gene: .; v_gene: TRBV28; abundance: many
CDR3nt: TGTGCCAGCAGCCCCAAACTAGCGGGGGTAACCCAAGAGACCCAGTACTTC; CDR3aa: CASSPKLAGVTQETQYF; j_gene: TRBJ2-5; d_gene: TRBD2; v_gene: TRBV7-8; abundance: .
CDR3nt: TGTGCCAGCAGCTTAGGGGACCTAGCCAAAAACATTCAGTACTTC; CDR3aa: CASSLGDLAKNIQYF; j_gene: TRBJ2-4; d_gene: .; v_gene: TRBV11-1; abundance: .
CDR3nt: TGTGCCAGCAGCTTAGAGGGCAGTTCGCGGGAAAGCTTC; CDR3aa: CASSLEGSSRESF; j_gene: TRBJ2-7; d_gene: .; v_gene: TRBV11-2; abundance: many
CDR3nt: TGCGCCAGCAGCCAATTTGGGAGACAGGGCTTCAGTGAAGCTTTCTTT; CDR3aa: CASSQFGRQGFSEAFF; j_gene: TRBJ1-1; d_gene: TRBD1; v_gene: TRBV4-1; abundance: .
CDR3nt: TGTGCCAGCAGCCTCCTGATGGTCGGGGAGCTGTTTTTT; CDR3aa: CASSLLMVGELFF; j_gene: TRBJ2-2; d_gene: .; v_gene: TRBV12-3/TRBV12-4; abundance: many
CDR3nt: TGTGCCAACAATCGGCCTGACGGGGGAAACACCATATATTTT; CDR3aa: CANNRPDGGNTIYF; j_gene: TRBJ1-3; d_gene: .; v_gene: TRBV28; abundance: .
CDR3nt: TGCAGTGCTTCACAGGGGGCGAGCAATCAGCCCCAGCATTTT; CDR3aa: CSASQGASNQPQHF; j_gene: TRBJ1-5; d_gene: TRBD1; v_gene: TRBV20-1; abundance: many
CDR3nt: TGTGCCAGCGCAACAGGGACAGGACTCGGAGGAAACACCATATATTTT; CDR3aa: CASATGTGLGGNTIYF; j_gene: TRBJ1-3; d_gene: TRBD1; v_gene: TRBV6-1; abundance: many
CDR3nt: TGTGCCAGCACAGTAGGGGGCTACGAGCAGTACTTC; CDR3aa: CASTVGGYEQYF; j_gene: TRBJ2-7; d_gene: .; v_gene: TRBV11-2; abundance: many